The 16 T cell receptor beta chains below all came from one sample that was sequenced in a study of cytomegalovirus exposure and HLA in healthy donors. The PCR had 60 Vbeta and 13 Jbeta primers. The table came from immunoSEQ multiplex PCR; TCRdb's copy has only in-frame clones and leaves some out. The sample holds under 200,000 clones; roughly 65% are singletons and the top ten take roughly 4%. The specimen was PBMCs. The receptors were gathered from a woman between 18 and 30 years old in good health and CMV-seropositive.

The chain recombines TRBV9 with TRBJ2-7; 12 nucleotides agree with TRBD2. J was trimmed by 6 bases and V by 2 bases; bases with no gene match: 3. The CDR3 sequence is 14 residues long. The germline V gene has CDR1 SGDLS and CDR2 YYNGEE. The CDR3 here is CASSVLAGGSEQYF. CDR3 nucleotides: TGTGCCAGCAGCGTTCTAGCGGGGGGGAGCGAGCAGTACTTC.

This chain connects TRBV29-1 to TRBJ2-2, with D maybe TRBD2 (6 bases). The germline V and J ends were trimmed by 2 bases and 5 bases, with 15 bases remaining between them. The CDR3 length is 15 residues. CDR1 and CDR2 (germline): SQVTM, ANQGSEA. The CDR3: CSVEPEWSGTGELFF. CDR3 nucleotide sequence: TGCAGCGTTGAACCCGAGTGGAGCGGGACCGGGGAGCTGTTTTTT.

J is TRBJ1-6 and V is TRBV6-5; weak D call: TRBD1 (6 bases). The V gene lost 2 bases and the J gene lost 9 bases, with 11 bases spanning the gap. The CDR3 consists of 14 residues. Germline V CDR1 and CDR2: MNHEY, SVGAGI. The CDR3 region is CASSYRGMGSPLHF. Here the CDR3 DNA reads TGTGCCAGCAGTTACAGGGGGATGGGTTCACCCCTCCACTTT.

This clone was observed a handful of times. This rearrangement joins TRBV6-5 to TRBJ2-3; maybe TRBD1 (5 bases). The CDR3 is 14 residues long. The V and J ends lost 5 bases and 7 bases respectively, with 16 bases between them. Germline CDR1 and CDR2: MNHEY and SVGAGI. CDR3 loop: CASSVSGRSYTQYF. In DNA form, the CDR3 reads TGTGCCAGCAGTGTGTCAGGGCGATCCTATACGCAGTATTTT.

V is TRBV6-1 and J is TRBJ2-2, with 11 bases that match TRBD2. This CDR3 is 16 amino acids long. Germline-derived CDR1 and CDR2 are MNHNS and SASEGT. J lost 4 bases, V lost 2 bases, and 3 bases had no gene match. CDR3 coding DNA: TGTGCCAGCAGTGAACCCGGACTAGCGGGCACCGGGGAGCTGTTTTTT. Encoded protein: CASSEPGLAGTGELFF.

This clone was recorded a few times. Other DNA sequences in this sample translate to the same CDR3. The J gene is TRBJ2-7, the V gene TRBV5-4; maybe TRBD1 (6 bases). The CDR3 consists of 14 residues. Germline values: CDR1 SGHNT, CDR2 YYREEE (reference sequence). Trimming left V 0 bases short and J 2 bases short, with 9 bases between. The CDR3 reads CASSLGGQPYEQYF. The CDR3 nucleotides are TGTGCCAGCAGCTTGGGCGGACAGCCCTACGAGCAGTACTTC.

The rearrangement uses TRBV4-2 and TRBJ2-1; 7 bases line up with TRBD2. Germline V gene lookup returns CDR1 LGHNA and CDR2 YNFKEQ. This CDR3 spans 17 amino acids. The V segment lost 2 bases and the J segment 3 bases; nucleotides outside the gene matches: 10. For the CDR3, the DNA is TGTGCCAGCAGCCAACTCTCTTGGCGGGAGCTCTACAATGAGCAGTTCTTC. It codes for CASSQLSWRELYNEQFF.

This clone appeared a few times. V is TRBV2 and J is TRBJ2-5; 10 positions agree with TRBD2. This CDR3 contains 13 residues. The germline V gene has CDR1 SNHLY and CDR2 FYNNEI. The junction had 0 bases not matched to a gene; V was cut back by 4 bases and J by 4 bases. CDR3 nucleotides: TGTGCCAGCAGTGGACTAGCGGGAGAGACCCAGTACTTC. This translates into CASSGLAGETQYF.

This clone was recorded once. The chain carries TRBV7-9 and TRBJ1-6, with D possibly matching TRBD1 (6 bases). Germline V CDR1 and CDR2: SEHNR, FQNEAQ (reference sequence). V lost 5 bases to trimming and J lost 2 bases, with 10 bases between them. The CDR3 consists of 15 residues. CDR3 sequence: CASSKGHPYNSPLHF. The CDR3 DNA reads as TGTGCCAGCAGCAAGGGACACCCCTATAATTCACCCCTCCACTTT.

The CDR3 region has the DNA TGCAGCGTCCCCAGGGTAGGGGCTGGCGAGCAGTTCTTC. Protein: CSVPRVGAGEQFF. This chain connects TRBV29-1 to TRBJ2-1; a possible D gene is TRBD1 (5 bases). Trimming removed 6 bases at V and 10 bases at J, with 19 bases between. Germline-derived CDR1 and CDR2 are SQVTM and ANQGSEA. This CDR3 is built from 13 residues.

The chain couples TRBV7-9 to TRBJ1-2; TRBD1 might be the D (6 bases). Trimming shortened V by 5 bases and J by 2 bases, and 18 bases separated the two germline ends. The CDR3 loop spans 16 amino acids. Germline loops: CDR1 SEHNR, CDR2 FQNEAQ (reference sequence). CDR3 nucleotides: TGTGCCAGCAGCCCAAAACAGGGTCTCGTAAACTATGGCTACACCTTC. Its translation: CASSPKQGLVNYGYTF.

This clone was seen more than once but under ten times. The chain carries TRBV5-1 and TRBJ2-1, with no clear D. The V gene's germline CDR1 is SGHRS and CDR2 YFSETQ. The V end was cut by 4 bases, the J end by 4 bases, with 3 bases between. CDR3 size: 11 residues. CDR3 sequence reads: CASSQYNEQFF. CDR3 nucleotide sequence: TGCGCCAGCAGCCAGTACAATGAGCAGTTCTTC.

The table lists this clone with a count of one. CDR3 protein: CASSSGSPIYEQYF. CDR3 sequence (DNA): TGTGCCAGTTCAAGCGGGAGCCCAATTTACGAGCAGTACTTC. V is TRBV27 and J is TRBJ2-7; 8 nucleotides line up with TRBD2. CDR3 length: 14 amino acids. Germline CDR1 reads MNHEY; CDR2 reads SMNVEV (reference sequence). V trimming: 9 bases; J trimming: 4 bases; junction bases outside the gene matches: 11.

The gene calls are TRBV20-1 and TRBJ2-1, with a possible D match to TRBD2 (6 bases). The CDR3 has 10 residues. V lost 8 bases, J lost 7 bases, and 9 bases lay in between. Germline values: CDR1 DFQATT, CDR2 SNEGSKA (reference sequence). CDR3 coding DNA: TGCAGTCCGGCGGGAAATGAGCAGTTCTTC. Protein: CSPAGNEQFF.

V usage is TRBV30 and J usage is TRBJ2-7; TRBD2 agrees at 9 bases. V was clipped by 8 bases and J by 2 bases; unmatched bases: 7. The CDR3 covers 13 residues. The V gene's germline CDR1 is GTSNPN and CDR2 SVGIG (reference sequence). DNA for the CDR3: TGTGCCATGGAGACTAGCGGAACCTACGAGCAGTACTTC. Its protein is CAMETSGTYEQYF.

This clone was found once. The rearrangement joins TRBV6-1 to TRBJ2-1, with 10 bases identical to TRBD1. CDR1 MNHNS and CDR2 SASEGT come from the germline V gene. The ends lost 5 bases at V and 5 bases at J; junction bases unmatched: 3. CDR3 length: 14 amino acids. CDR3 region: CASSLGQGDNEQFF. The DNA for the CDR3 is TGTGCCAGCAGTCTAGGACAGGGGGACAATGAGCAGTTCTTC.